This passage covers 24 T cell receptor beta chains from one sample sequenced in a study of T cell changes during pregnancy in multiple sclerosis. The assay was immunoSEQ multiplex PCR, and TCRdb's table has in-frame clones only and misses some. This sample has approximately 96,000 clones, with about 92% found just once. The source was peripheral blood, collected after pregnancy. All receptors come from a female donor in good health, enrolled as a control in a pregnancy study.

This clone was observed once. V and J are TRBV9 and TRBJ2-5; D is possibly TRBD1 (5 bases). This CDR3 is built from 13 residues. Germline lookup yields CDR1 SGDLS and CDR2 YYNGEE. Trimming removed 3 bases from V and 7 bases from J, with 13 bases in between. Here the CDR3 reads CASSGQSRGTQYF. The DNA of the CDR3 is TGTGCCAGCAGCGGACAGAGTCGAGGGACCCAGTACTTC.

The CDR3 is CASSLMGLAGDTQYF. CDR3 nucleotide sequence: TGTGCCAGCAGCTTGATGGGACTAGCGGGGGATACGCAGTATTTT. The genes are TRBV5-4 and TRBJ2-3; 13 bases match TRBD2. This CDR3 has 15 residues. With V trimmed by 1 base and J by 6 bases, 2 bases remained unmatched. CDR1 is SGHNT and CDR2 is YYREEE in the germline V gene (reference sequence). The full variable domain, with the rest looked up from reference TRBV5-4 and TRBJ2-3, is ETGVTQSPTHLIKTRGQQVTLRCSSQSGHNTVSWYQQALGQGPQFIFQYYREEENGRGNFPPRFSGLQFPNYSSELNVNALELDDSALYLCASSLMGLAGDTQYFGPGTRLTVL.

The V and J genes are TRBV7-2 and TRBJ1-6; D not certain. This CDR3 is 14 amino acids long. CDR1 SGHTA and CDR2 FQGNSA come from the germline V gene. Trimming shortened V by 6 bases and J by 7 bases, and 13 bases separated the two germline ends. This CDR3 reads CASRRQDFNSPLHF. The CDR3 bases are TGTGCCAGCAGACGTCAGGACTTCAATTCACCCCTCCACTTT.

This chain uses TRBV15 with TRBJ2-3, with a weak D call TRBD2 (5 bases). V lost 0 bases and J 7 bases, leaving 8 bases between the germline ends. Germline loops: CDR1 LNHNV, CDR2 YYDKDF (reference sequence). This CDR3 is built from 13 residues. The CDR3: CATSRDPGNTQYF. The CDR3 nucleotides read TGTGCCACCAGCAGAGACCCGGGGAATACGCAGTATTTT.

The rearrangement uses TRBV29-1 and TRBJ2-3, with 9 bases lining up with TRBD2. Germline trimming cut 4 bases from V and 3 bases from J; bases unmatched to any gene: 8. There are 15 residues in the CDR3. Germline V gives CDR1 SQVTM, CDR2 ANQGSEA. CDR3: CSVVLFSGSTDTQYF. CDR3 in DNA: TGCAGCGTTGTATTGTTTAGCGGGAGTACAGATACGCAGTATTTT.

This rearrangement joins TRBV16 to TRBJ1-4; no clear D. Per the germline V gene, CDR1 is KGHSY and CDR2 is FQNENV. The CDR3 runs 15 residues. Between the trimmed V and J ends, which lost 1 base and 0 bases, there was a span of 6 bases. The CDR3 loop is CASSQYRATNEKLFF. DNA of the CDR3: TGTGCCAGCAGCCAATACAGAGCAACTAATGAAAAACTGTTTTTT.

For the CDR3, the DNA is TGTGCCAGTAGTATCGGCGGGGTAAATACGCAGTATTTT. Its translation: CASSIGGVNTQYF. The gene calls are TRBV19 and TRBJ2-3; possibly TRBD2 for D (6 bases). There are 13 residues in the CDR3. Trimming cost V 3 bases and J 7 bases, with 11 bases left between them. Germline V gives CDR1 LNHDA, CDR2 SQIVND (reference sequence). The variable domain in full, with the rest retrieved from reference TRBV19 and TRBJ2-3, is DGGITQSPKYLFRKEGQNVTLSCEQNLNHDAMYWYRQDPGQGLRLIYYSQIVNDFQKGDIAEGYSVSREKKESFPLTVTSAQKNPTAFYLCASSIGGVNTQYFGPGTRLTVL.

This chain joins TRBV2 and TRBJ1-2; D is possibly TRBD1 (5 bases). This CDR3 has 15 residues. Trimming shortened V by 8 bases and J by 0 bases, and 16 bases separated the two germline ends. The germline gives CDR1 SNHLY, CDR2 FYNNEI. The DNA for the CDR3 is TGTGCCAGCCAACAACAGGCTAATTCTAACTATGGCTACACCTTC. It yields the protein CASQQQANSNYGYTF.

The chain is built from TRBV27 and TRBJ1-1; TRBD1 agrees at 7 bases. This CDR3 spans 13 amino acids. The V gene end was trimmed by 7 bases and the J gene end by 0 bases; junction bases not matched to a gene: 2. CDR1 is MNHEY and CDR2 is SMNVEV in the germline V gene (reference sequence). Here the CDR3 reads CASKGAVNTEAFF. Written as DNA, the CDR3 is TGTGCCAGCAAGGGGGCTGTGAACACTGAAGCTTTCTTT.

CDR3 amino acids: CASRKAGDIYGYTF. The CDR3, as DNA: TGTGCCAGTAGGAAGGCAGGGGACATCTATGGCTACACCTTC. The genes are TRBV19 and TRBJ1-2; TRBD1 might be the D (6 bases). CDR3 length: 14 amino acids. Trimming shortened V by 6 bases and J by 4 bases, and 15 bases separated the two germline ends. Germline V gene data show CDR1 as LNHDA and CDR2 as SQIVND (reference sequence).

The chain links TRBV5-4 to TRBJ1-2; D is possibly TRBD1 (5 bases). Germline V gene sequence: CDR1 SGHNT, CDR2 YYREEE (reference sequence). Trimming cost V 5 bases and J 6 bases, with 14 bases left between them. The CDR3 extends over 13 amino acids. CDR3 residues: CASRVNQGHGYTF. CDR3 nucleotides: TGTGCCAGCAGGGTTAATCAGGGCCATGGCTACACCTTC.

This chain joins TRBV19 and TRBJ1-1, with 10 bases fitting TRBD1. The CDR3 is made up of 14 amino acids. With 5 bases clipped from V and 3 bases from J, the junction kept 3 bases outside the gene matches. In germline, CDR1 is LNHDA, CDR2 SQIVND (reference sequence). The CDR3: CASSPGQGYTEAFF. Written as DNA, the CDR3 is TGTGCCAGTAGTCCGGGACAGGGGTACACTGAAGCTTTCTTT.

The V call is TRBV5-4, the J call TRBJ2-6, with D unclear. Germline CDR1 and CDR2: SGHNT and YYREEE (reference sequence). CDR3 size: 15 residues. V gave up 1 base and J gave up 2 bases, with 7 bases separating them. The CDR3 DNA follows: TGTGCCAGCAGCTTGCGCGGCGCTGGGGCCAACGTCCTGACTTTC. Its protein is CASSLRGAGANVLTF. Supplemented by reference TRBV5-4 and TRBJ2-6, the full variable domain reads ETGVTQSPTHLIKTRGQQVTLRCSSQSGHNTVSWYQQALGQGPQFIFQYYREEENGRGNFPPRFSGLQFPNYSSELNVNALELDDSALYLCASSLRGAGANVLTFGAGSRLTVL.

Only a few counts were recorded for this clone. The chain couples TRBV5-4 to TRBJ1-3; D is ambiguous. Germline V gene lookup returns CDR1 SGHNT and CDR2 YYREEE (reference sequence). V gave up 4 bases and J gave up 4 bases, with 12 bases separating them. The CDR3 extends over 14 amino acids. In DNA, the CDR3 is TGTGCCAGCAGCGTCGGTGGCGGGGGAAACACCATATATTTT. This translates into CASSVGGGGNTIYF. Together with reference TRBV5-4 and TRBJ1-3, the CDR3 gives the full variable domain: ETGVTQSPTHLIKTRGQQVTLRCSSQSGHNTVSWYQQALGQGPQFIFQYYREEENGRGNFPPRFSGLQFPNYSSELNVNALELDDSALYLCASSVGGGGNTIYFGEGSWLTVV.

The J gene is TRBJ1-2, the V gene TRBV5-1; TRBD1 aligns across 8 bases. This CDR3 is 16 amino acids long. Looked up from germline, CDR1 is SGHRS and CDR2 is YFSETQ. With V trimmed by 3 bases and J by 4 bases, 11 bases remained unmatched. In DNA form, the CDR3 reads TGCGCCAGCAGCTACGGACAGGGCGCGGGTAGCTATGGCTACACCTTC. This encodes CASSYGQGAGSYGYTF.

The rearrangement uses TRBV7-6 and TRBJ1-1; tentative D call: TRBD1 (5 bases). Germline loops: CDR1 SGHVS, CDR2 FNYEAQ. The ends were cut back, 5 bases at V and 7 bases at J, with 23 bases in the middle. The CDR3 extends over 16 amino acids. CDR3 nucleotide sequence: TGTGCCAGCAGCCTAATAAGCGTCCGGGGGGAGAGTGAAGCTTTCTTT. Translated, it gives CASSLISVRGESEAFF.

The V gene is TRBV7-9, the J gene TRBJ1-2; 8 nucleotides line up with TRBD1. Per the germline V gene, CDR1 is SEHNR and CDR2 is FQNEAQ (reference sequence). V was pared by 3 bases and J by 2 bases, with 5 bases of the junction left unmatched. The CDR3 is 15 residues long. The CDR3 reads CASSLSQGANYGYTF. The CDR3 DNA follows: TGTGCCAGCAGCTTGTCCCAGGGGGCGAACTATGGCTACACCTTC. Combining the CDR3 with reference TRBV7-9 and TRBJ1-2 gives the whole variable domain DTGVSQNPRHKITKRGQNVTFRCDPISEHNRLYWYRQTLGQGPEFLTYFQNEAQLEKSRLLSDRFSAERPKGSFSTLEIQRTEQGDSAMYLCASSLSQGANYGYTFGSGTRLTVV.

As for this clone: This may stem from a read error, because a much larger clone lies one nucleotide away. The V and J genes are TRBV7-8 and TRBJ1-1; 7 nucleotides align to TRBD1. From germline, CDR1 is SGHVS and CDR2 FQNEAQ. With 6 bases clipped from V and 5 bases from J, the junction kept 6 bases outside the gene matches. This CDR3 spans 13 amino acids. For the CDR3, the DNA is TGTGCCAGCAGTGGGACAGATCTGACTGAAGCTTTCTTT. Its translation is CASSGTDLTEAFF.

This sequence joins TRBV15 and TRBJ2-7; the match to TRBD2 covers 10 bases. This CDR3 spans 16 amino acids. The germline gives CDR1 LNHNV, CDR2 YYDKDF (reference sequence). V was pared by 0 bases and J by 5 bases, with 7 bases of the junction left unmatched. The CDR3 coding sequence is TGTGCCACCAGCAGAGATCAAACTAGCGGGACCCACGAGCAGTACTTC. Translation gives CATSRDQTSGTHEQYF.

This chain uses TRBV2 with TRBJ2-1; 8 nucleotides match TRBD1. V gave up 6 bases and J gave up 8 bases; unmatched junction bases: 12. The CDR3 loop spans 15 amino acids. Germline CDR1 SNHLY, CDR2 FYNNEI. CDR3: CASRPDRGRSHEQFF. The CDR3 DNA follows: TGTGCCAGCAGGCCCGACAGGGGCAGGAGTCATGAGCAGTTCTTC.

The V call is TRBV10-3, the J call TRBJ2-6, with a possible D match to TRBD1 (5 bases). Germline values: CDR1 ENHRY, CDR2 SYGVKD. The CDR3 has 18 residues. The V gene lost 4 bases and the J gene lost 0 bases, with 16 bases spanning the gap. CDR3 in amino acids: CAISVTGFGSSGANVLTF. The CDR3 bases are TGTGCCATCAGTGTCACAGGTTTTGGTTCCTCTGGGGCCAACGTCCTGACTTTC.

The chain has TRBV5-1 and TRBJ1-1; tentatively, D is TRBD1 (6 bases). Germline loops: CDR1 SGHRS, CDR2 YFSETQ. V was shortened by 3 bases and J by 5 bases, with 14 bases between the two germline ends. This CDR3 comprises 14 residues. This CDR3 is CASSSQGVRTEAFF. The CDR3 coding sequence is TGCGCCAGCAGCTCACAGGGTGTCCGGACTGAAGCTTTCTTT.

V gene TRBV28 combines with J gene TRBJ1-6; D not resolved. Germline V gene data show CDR1 as MDHEN and CDR2 as SYDVKM. Trimming took off 4 bases at V and 0 bases at J, with 10 bases between the two ends. The CDR3 is made up of 16 amino acids. The CDR3 coding sequence is TGTGCCAGCAGTTCCTACAGTTTCTCCTATAATTCACCCCTCCACTTT. Protein: CASSSYSFSYNSPLHF. Filled out from reference TRBV28 and TRBJ1-6, the complete variable domain reads DVKVTQSSRYLVKRTGEKVFLECVQDMDHENMFWYRQDPGLGLRLIYFSYDVKMKEKGDIPEGYSVSREKKERFSLILESASTNQTSMYLCASSSYSFSYNSPLHFGNGTRLTVT.

The chain links TRBV6-5 to TRBJ1-2; D is ambiguous. CDR1 is MNHEY, CDR2 SVGAGI, per germline. The germline V and J ends were trimmed by 2 bases and 0 bases, with 7 bases remaining between them. The CDR3 is made up of 14 amino acids. The CDR3: CASSYGLANYGYTF. The CDR3 nucleotides read TGTGCCAGCAGTTACGGCCTAGCTAACTATGGCTACACCTTC.